Below, 16 T cell receptor beta chains from the same sample are listed, as sequenced in a study of blood T cell repertoires in COVID-19. Clones were sequenced by immunoSEQ multiplex PCR, and TCRdb holds only the in-frame ones, with some missing. This repertoire shows under 20,000 clones, 91% found once; its top ten account for 7.2%. The sequencing sample was made of peripheral blood. The source of these receptors is a human donor in a cohort sampled during active COVID-19.

The chain employs TRBV5-1 and TRBJ2-1; 10 positions match TRBD2. The CDR3 has 21 amino acids. With V trimmed by 7 bases and J by 0 bases, 22 bases remained unmatched. The germline CDR1 and CDR2 sequences are SGHRS and YFSETQ. The CDR3: CASHSANGTSVKVSSYNEQFF. CDR3 nucleotide sequence: TGCGCCAGCCACTCGGCGAACGGGACTAGCGTAAAAGTGAGCTCCTACAATGAGCAGTTCTTC.

This rearrangement joins TRBV6-6 to TRBJ2-7; D possibly corresponds to TRBD1 (5 bases). The germline gives CDR1 MNHNY, CDR2 SVGAGI (reference sequence). Trimming left V 2 bases short and J 3 bases short, with 14 bases between. The CDR3 runs 15 residues. CDR3 in amino acids: CASSYQRPDSYEQYF. CDR3 bases: TGTGCCAGCAGTTACCAACGACCTGACAGCTACGAGCAGTACTTC.

The rearrangement links TRBV14 to TRBJ2-7; 8 bases are a match to TRBD1. Germline V gives CDR1 SGHDN, CDR2 FVKESK. CDR3 length: 15 residues. The V and J ends lost 6 bases and 5 bases, in that order; junction bases with no gene match: 12. CDR3 nucleotide sequence: TGTGCCAGCAGTCGGACAGGGACCAACTACGACGAGCAGTACTTC. Amino acid sequence: CASSRTGTNYDEQYF.

This chain links TRBV4-3 with TRBJ1-2, with D possibly being TRBD1 (6 bases). CDR3 length: 13 amino acids. Looked up from germline, CDR1 is LGHNA and CDR2 is YSLEER. Trimming took 3 bases from V and 7 from J, leaving 12 bases between them. CDR3 amino acids: CASSQGGQSGYTF. CDR3 in DNA: TGCGCCAGCAGCCAGGGTGGACAGAGTGGCTACACCTTC.

The V and J genes are TRBV19 and TRBJ2-3, with TRBD1 as a possible D gene (6 bases). Germline V gives CDR1 LNHDA, CDR2 SQIVND (reference sequence). Trimming shortened V by 10 bases and J by 1 base, and 21 bases separated the two germline ends. There are 16 residues in the CDR3. The CDR3 loop is CATTPLTGSGTDTQYF. The CDR3 region has the DNA TGTGCCACCACCCCTTTAACAGGGTCGGGCACAGATACGCAGTATTTT.

J is TRBJ2-1 and V is TRBV7-9; 7 nucleotides align to TRBD2. Losses at the gene ends were 5 bases for V and 5 bases for J; bases not matched to a gene: 15. Germline V gives CDR1 SEHNR, CDR2 FQNEAQ (reference sequence). This CDR3 is 17 amino acids long. CDR3 nucleotide sequence: TGTGCCAGCAGCCCATCAGCGACTAGCCGGTACGACAATGAGCAGTTCTTC. Amino acids: CASSPSATSRYDNEQFF. Full variable domain (remainder filled in from reference TRBV7-9 and TRBJ2-1): DTGVSQNPRHKITKRGQNVTFRCDPISEHNRLYWYRQTLGQGPEFLTYFQNEAQLEKSRLLSDRFSAERPKGSFSTLEIQRTEQGDSAMYLCASSPSATSRYDNEQFFGPGTRLTVL.

The chain has TRBV27 and TRBJ1-5; maybe TRBD1 (5 bases). Looked up from germline, CDR1 is MNHEY and CDR2 is SMNVEV (reference sequence). There are 15 residues in the CDR3. The V gene lost 4 bases and the J gene lost 5 bases, with 15 bases spanning the gap. For the CDR3, the DNA is TGTGCCAGCAGTTCCCTGGGGGAGGGGCATCAGCCCCAGCATTTT. This encodes CASSSLGEGHQPQHF.

As concerns this clone: At one of its ends the junction is not consistent with the germline gene, which may arise from a read error. This sequence joins TRBV30 and TRBJ2-7; 9 bases fit TRBD2. Germline CDR1 GTSNPN, CDR2 SVGIG (reference sequence). This CDR3 spans 11 amino acids. The CDR3 is CAGSGGYEQYF. CDR3 in DNA: TGTGCCGGGAGCGGGGGGTACGAGCAGTACTTC.

In this sample, this clone turned up a few times. The V call is TRBV5-1, the J call TRBJ2-7; 8 nucleotides agree with TRBD1. The CDR3 loop spans 13 amino acids. Germline assignment: CDR1 SGHRS and CDR2 YFSETQ. Germline trimming cut 4 bases from V and 3 bases from J; bases unmatched to any gene: 3. In DNA, the CDR3 is TGCGCCAGCAGCGTGGACAGGGTCTACGAGCAGTACTTC. Its protein product is CASSVDRVYEQYF.

This clone has only a few counts. The J gene is TRBJ1-2, the V gene TRBV5-1; no definite D call. CDR1 is SGHRS, CDR2 YFSETQ, per germline. The V gene lost 0 bases and the J gene lost 8 bases, with 14 bases spanning the gap. This CDR3 region has 14 residues. The CDR3 is CASSLVGGPEGYTF. The CDR3 DNA is TGCGCCAGCAGCTTGGTGGGAGGGCCTGAGGGCTACACCTTC.

The rearrangement uses TRBV2 and TRBJ2-2, with 9 bases that match TRBD2. Germline V CDR1 and CDR2: SNHLY, FYNNEI. This CDR3 has 14 amino acids. V shed 7 bases, J shed 6 bases, and the junction held 6 bases outside the gene matches. The CDR3 coding sequence is TGTGCCAGCATTGGTAGCGGGAGTGCCGGGGAGCTGTTTTTT. It yields the protein CASIGSGSAGELFF.

The CDR3 protein is CASRPWTGGPKNMNTEAFF. CDR3 in DNA: TGCGCCAGTCGTCCCTGGACAGGGGGCCCCAAAAATATGAACACTGAAGCTTTCTTT. The rearrangement links TRBV5-1 to TRBJ1-1, with 11 nucleotides matching TRBD1. The J segment lost 0 bases and the V segment lost 8 bases, leaving 18 bases of the junction unmatched. The length of the CDR3 is 19 residues. Germline CDR1 SGHRS, CDR2 YFSETQ.

This chain uses TRBV7-6 with TRBJ2-1, with TRBD1 matching over 10 bases. CDR1 and CDR2 (germline): SGHVS, FNYEAQ. Losses at the gene ends were 5 bases for V and 0 bases for J; bases not matched to a gene: 4. The CDR3 runs to 16 residues. CDR3 sequence: CASSTRTGGSYNEQFF. The DNA for the CDR3 is TGTGCCAGCAGCACGCGGACAGGGGGCTCCTACAATGAGCAGTTCTTC. Using reference TRBV7-6 and TRBJ2-1 for the parts outside the CDR3, the full variable domain is GAGVSQSPRYKVTKRGQDVALRCDPISGHVSLYWYRQALGQGPEFLTYFNYEAQQDKSGLPNDRFSAERPEGSISTLTIQRTEQRDSAMYRCASSTRTGGSYNEQFFGPGTRLTVL.

The rearrangement uses TRBV5-1 and TRBJ2-7; weak D call: TRBD1 (5 bases). Germline V gene lookup returns CDR1 SGHRS and CDR2 YFSETQ. The length of the CDR3 is 16 residues. The V and J ends lost 3 bases and 1 base respectively, with 17 bases between them. The CDR3 bases are TGCGCCAGCAGCTCCAGTAAGGGGTTAAGGTCCTACGAGCAGTACTTC. This sequence encodes CASSSSKGLRSYEQYF.

V is TRBV6-1 and J is TRBJ2-7; maybe TRBD1 (10 bases). Germline CDR1 is MNHNS and CDR2 is SASEGT. The CDR3 contains 14 residues. Deletions cut 3 bases from V and 7 bases from J, with 16 bases between. This chain's CDR3 is CASSELAGQGEQYF. As DNA, the CDR3 is TGTGCCAGCAGTGAGCTAGCGGGACAGGGGGAGCAGTACTTC.

J is TRBJ1-2 and V is TRBV7-9, with 8 bases aligning to TRBD1. The junction had 10 bases not matched to a gene; V was cut back by 5 bases and J by 5 bases. This CDR3 region has 15 residues. CDR1 and CDR2 (germline): SEHNR, FQNEAQ (reference sequence). The CDR3: CASSDIMTGVYGYTF. CDR3 sequence (DNA): TGTGCCAGCAGCGACATCATGACAGGGGTTTATGGCTACACCTTC. Looking up the rest from reference TRBV7-9 and TRBJ1-2 gives the full variable domain: DTGVSQNPRHKITKRGQNVTFRCDPISEHNRLYWYRQTLGQGPEFLTYFQNEAQLEKSRLLSDRFSAERPKGSFSTLEIQRTEQGDSAMYLCASSDIMTGVYGYTFGSGTRLTVV.